The next 29 T cell receptor beta chains were all read from a single sample in a study of cytomegalovirus exposure and HLA in healthy donors. Vbeta (60) and Jbeta (13) primers were used in the PCR. The protocol was immunoSEQ multiplex PCR, while the TCRdb copy is restricted to in-frame clones and leaves out a portion. The sample contains about 160,000 clones, around four fifths of which appear only once. The sequenced sample consisted of PBMCs. All receptors come from a man in his fifties in good health and CMV-seropositive.

This rearrangement joins TRBV4-3 to TRBJ2-2, with TRBD1 matching 7 bases. Per germline, CDR1 LGHNA and CDR2 YSLEER. V shed 0 bases, J shed 2 bases, and the junction held 12 bases outside the gene matches. This CDR3 has 19 residues. This CDR3 is CASSQEILVGQLNTGELFF. The DNA of the CDR3 is TGCGCCAGCAGCCAAGAAATTCTGGTGGGACAGCTAAACACCGGGGAGCTGTTTTTT.

This sequence joins TRBV5-8 and TRBJ1-6; a weak D match, TRBD1 (6 bases). V gave up 0 bases and J gave up 6 bases, with 10 bases separating them. The CDR3 contains 15 residues. Germline V gene lookup returns CDR1 SGHTS and CDR2 YDEGEE. The CDR3 DNA is TGTGCCAGCAGCTTGGTACAGGGAGCTAATTCACCCCTCCACTTT. Translated: CASSLVQGANSPLHF.

The rearrangement joins TRBV7-2 to TRBJ1-1, with D possibly TRBD1 on 6 matching bases. Germline V gene data show CDR1 as SGHTA and CDR2 as FQGNSA. V was clipped by 5 bases and J by 8 bases, with 12 bases between them. The CDR3 spans 12 residues. The CDR3 loop reads CASSAEDREAFF. In nucleotides, the CDR3 is TGTGCCAGCAGCGCTGAGGACAGAGAAGCTTTCTTT.

The chain is built from TRBV13 and TRBJ1-1; no clear D. Trimming removed 0 bases at V and 6 bases at J, with 5 bases between. The germline gives CDR1 PRHDT, CDR2 FYEKMQ (reference sequence). The CDR3 sequence is 12 residues long. As DNA, the CDR3 is TGTGCCAGCAGCTTAGGGCAGGCTGAAGCTTTCTTT. The encoded protein is CASSLGQAEAFF.

The chain couples TRBV15 to TRBJ1-1; D unresolved. V lost 1 base and J 1 base, leaving 10 bases between the germline ends. Germline V CDR1 and CDR2: LNHNV, YYDKDF (reference sequence). This CDR3 has 15 amino acids. CDR3 protein: CATSRALTSNTEAFF. The CDR3 region has the DNA TGTGCCACCAGCAGAGCCTTAACATCGAACACTGAAGCTTTCTTT.

The chain has TRBV7-3 and TRBJ2-7, with D perhaps matching TRBD2 (6 bases). The germline V and J ends were trimmed by 5 bases and 5 bases, with 19 bases remaining between them. CDR1 is SGHTA and CDR2 is FQGTGA in the germline V gene. This CDR3 comprises 15 residues. The CDR3 sequence is CASSPGLPPEDEQYF. CDR3 DNA: TGTGCCAGCAGCCCCGGACTACCCCCGGAGGACGAGCAGTACTTC.

V and J are TRBV25-1 and TRBJ2-3; TRBD1 agrees at 7 bases. The germline CDR1 and CDR2 sequences are MGHDK and SYGVNS. V lost 10 bases, J lost 6 bases, and 10 bases stayed unmatched. The CDR3 extends over 13 amino acids. CDR3 loop: CATRQGGSDTQYF. The CDR3 DNA reads as TGTGCCACTAGACAGGGTGGTTCCGATACGCAGTATTTT.

The chain uses TRBV5-1 and TRBJ2-7, with D possibly matching TRBD1 (6 bases). The CDR3 has 14 amino acids. Germline V gene sequence: CDR1 SGHRS, CDR2 YFSETQ. V was pared by 4 bases and J by 0 bases, with 11 bases between. This CDR3 reads CASSGTLDSYEQYF. DNA of the CDR3: TGCGCCAGCAGCGGGACACTAGACTCCTACGAGCAGTACTTC. The full variable domain, in which reference TRBV5-1 and TRBJ2-7 provide the parts outside the CDR3, is KAGVTQTPRYLIKTRGQQVTLSCSPISGHRSVSWYQQTPGQGLQFLFEYFSETQRNKGNFPGRFSGRQFSNSRSEMNVSTLELGDSALYLCASSGTLDSYEQYFGPGTRLTVT.

This clone was observed a single time. Other DNA sequences in the same sample also yield this CDR3. The rearrangement joins TRBV9 to TRBJ1-4; 8 bases align to TRBD1. The V segment lost 3 bases and the J segment 1 base; nucleotides outside the gene matches: 11. The CDR3 is 18 residues long. Germline V CDR1 and CDR2: SGDLS, YYNGEE. In DNA, the CDR3 is TGTGCCAGCAGCGCTGGAGACAGGGGAATTTTAACTAATGAAAAACTGTTTTTT. It translates to CASSAGDRGILTNEKLFF.

The chain has TRBV5-1 and TRBJ2-1; 7 bases line up with TRBD2. The germline CDR1 and CDR2 sequences are SGHRS and YFSETQ. Trimming at V came to 3 bases and at J to 1 base, leaving 4 bases not matched to a gene. This CDR3 is built from 15 residues. The CDR3 DNA follows: TGCGCCAGCAGCTCGAAGCGGGGTTCCTACAATGAGCAGTTCTTC. Translated, it gives CASSSKRGSYNEQFF. Together with reference TRBV5-1 and TRBJ2-1, the CDR3 gives the full variable domain: KAGVTQTPRYLIKTRGQQVTLSCSPISGHRSVSWYQQTPGQGLQFLFEYFSETQRNKGNFPGRFSGRQFSNSRSEMNVSTLELGDSALYLCASSSKRGSYNEQFFGPGTRLTVL.

In this sample, this clone turned up a few times. The chain combines TRBV28 with TRBJ2-5; 9 bases map to TRBD1. The assigned J gene may be wrong: the sequence end matches TRBJ2-7 better. Germline CDR1 and CDR2: MDHEN and SYDVKM. This CDR3 is built from 14 residues. The CDR3 nucleotides read TGTGCCAGCAGTTTAATAACAGGGGGCCACGAGCAGTACTTC. Residues: CASSLITGGHEQYF.

For the CDR3, the DNA is TGTGCCAGCAGCTTAGGAGGGACAGGGACTAGCGGGGGGCCCGGCTGCCAGTATTTT. Translated, it gives CASSLGGTGTSGGPGCQYF. V and J are TRBV7-6 and TRBJ2-3; TRBD2 agrees at 15 bases. Germline V gene data show CDR1 as SGHVS and CDR2 as FNYEAQ. CDR3 length: 19 amino acids. Germline trimming cut 1 base from V and 12 bases from J; bases unmatched to any gene: 17.

CDR3 DNA: TGTGCCAGCAGTGAAGAAGCGGGGTCCTACAATGAGCAGTTCTTC. Translation gives CASSEEAGSYNEQFF. The J gene is TRBJ2-1, the V gene TRBV2, with 7 bases identical to TRBD2. The CDR3 is 15 amino acids. Germline CDR1 is SNHLY and CDR2 is FYNNEI. The trim removed 1 base at V and 1 base at J, leaving 1 base unmatched.

This clone came up once. This chain connects TRBV19 to TRBJ1-2; 8 nucleotides match TRBD1. Trimming cost V 0 bases and J 6 bases; bases outside gene matches: 6. The length of the CDR3 is 15 residues. CDR1 and CDR2 (germline): LNHDA, SQIVND (reference sequence). The CDR3 DNA reads as TGTGCCAGTAGTATAGACCGGACAGGGATCAATGGCTACACCTTC. Amino acids: CASSIDRTGINGYTF.

The chain uses TRBV4-1 and TRBJ1-1, with 10 bases that match TRBD1. CDR3 size: 14 residues. Germline-derived CDR1 and CDR2 are MGHRA and YSYEKL. J lost 2 bases, V lost 4 bases, and 1 base had no gene match. The CDR3 protein is CASSRDRGNTEAFF. CDR3 bases: TGCGCCAGCAGCCGGGACAGGGGTAACACTGAAGCTTTCTTT.

The CDR3 loop reads CASSWASGGSYNEQFF. The CDR3 DNA follows: TGTGCCAGCAGCTGGGCCAGCGGGGGCTCCTACAATGAGCAGTTCTTC. The chain has TRBV5-6 and TRBJ2-1; 8 bases agree with TRBD2. This CDR3 has 16 amino acids. J gave up 0 bases and V 3 bases, and 5 bases lay outside the gene matches. CDR1 SGHDT and CDR2 YYEEEE come from the germline V gene. Filled out from reference TRBV5-6 and TRBJ2-1, the complete variable domain reads DAGVTQSPTHLIKTRGQQVTLRCSPKSGHDTVSWYQQALGQGPQFIFQYYEEEERQRGNFPDRFSGHQFPNYSSELNVNALLLGDSALYLCASSWASGGSYNEQFFGPGTRLTVL.

The CDR3 is CASSSPPWGEGETQYF. For the CDR3, the DNA is TGTGCCAGCAGTTCTCCTCCGTGGGGGGAAGGGGAGACCCAGTACTTC. This sequence joins TRBV6-6 and TRBJ2-5; maybe TRBD2 (6 bases). V lost 4 bases and J 5 bases, leaving 20 bases between the germline ends. This CDR3 comprises 16 residues. Germline V gene data show CDR1 as MNHNY and CDR2 as SVGAGI (reference sequence).

The genes are TRBV7-9 and TRBJ1-1; the D is unclear. Trimming removed 1 base from V and 1 base from J, with 7 bases in between. Germline V lookup: CDR1 SEHNR, CDR2 FQNEAQ (reference sequence). This CDR3 region has 14 residues. The CDR3 DNA follows: TGTGCCAGCAGCTTAGTTTTTCGGAACACTGAAGCTTTCTTT. Its protein product is CASSLVFRNTEAFF.

V and J are TRBV7-3 and TRBJ2-5; 8 positions agree with TRBD2. After removal of 5 bases from V and 5 bases from J, the junction contained 7 bases not matched to a gene. This CDR3 has 14 residues. Germline V gene lookup returns CDR1 SGHTA and CDR2 FQGTGA. The CDR3 DNA sequence: TGTGCCAGCAGCCTCTTCGGGGGGGACGAGACCCAGTACTTC. It is translated as CASSLFGGDETQYF.

The chain recombines TRBV4-2 with TRBJ2-6; 7 bases agree with TRBD1. Germline V CDR1 and CDR2: LGHNA, YNFKEQ. The junction had 4 bases not matched to a gene; V was cut back by 1 base and J by 10 bases. The CDR3 has 14 amino acids. CDR3 residues: CASSQGGTVNVLTF. In DNA, the CDR3 is TGTGCCAGCAGCCAAGGTGGGACAGTTAACGTCCTGACTTTC.

The chain uses TRBV6-6 and TRBJ1-2; the D is unclear. V was trimmed by 0 bases and J by 0 bases, leaving 5 bases between them. This CDR3 is 14 amino acids long. Germline lookup yields CDR1 MNHNY and CDR2 SVGAGI (reference sequence). CDR3 in amino acids: CASSYSPANYGYTF. The CDR3 nucleotides read TGTGCCAGCAGTTACTCACCGGCTAACTATGGCTACACCTTC.

This chain connects TRBV7-2 to TRBJ2-1, with D perhaps TRBD2 (5 bases). Germline loops: CDR1 SGHTA, CDR2 FQGNSA. This CDR3 contains 14 residues. Trimming pared 2 bases from V and 4 bases from J, leaving 9 bases between. The CDR3 DNA is TGTGCCAGCAGCTTAACCAGCGGATACAATGAGCAGTTCTTC. Its translation: CASSLTSGYNEQFF. Complete variable domain (other parts from reference TRBV7-2 and TRBJ2-1): GAGVSQSPSNKVTEKGKDVELRCDPISGHTALYWYRQSLGQGLEFLIYFQGNSAPDKSGLPSDRFSAERTGGSVSTLTIQRTQQEDSAVYLCASSLTSGYNEQFFGPGTRLTVL.

The chain carries TRBV4-3 and TRBJ1-1; D is unresolved. The V end lost 0 bases, the J end lost 4 bases, and 9 bases lay between the germline ends. The CDR3 length is 14 residues. Germline CDR1 LGHNA, CDR2 YSLEER. DNA for the CDR3: TGCGCCAGCAGCCAAGAATCCTGGGCCACTGAAGCTTTCTTT. Amino acid sequence: CASSQESWATEAFF.

This chain connects TRBV11-1 to TRBJ1-4, with D possibly TRBD1 on 5 matching bases. CDR1 is SGHAT, CDR2 FQDESV, per germline (reference sequence). Trimming stripped 5 bases from V and 11 bases from J, with 15 bases between. The CDR3 spans 13 residues. CDR3 DNA sequence: TGTGCCAGCAGCAGGACCGCCGGGGGGAAACTGTTTTTT. It is translated as CASSRTAGGKLFF.

The chain employs TRBV10-2 and TRBJ2-3; 13 positions match TRBD2. CDR1 WSHSY and CDR2 SAAADI come from the germline V gene. The CDR3 is 17 amino acids. Germline trimming cut 3 bases from V and 8 bases from J; bases unmatched to any gene: 11. The CDR3 sequence is CASSDSGRLAGGGTQYF. CDR3 in DNA: TGCGCCAGCAGTGACTCCGGGAGACTAGCGGGGGGTGGTACGCAGTATTTT.

This sequence joins TRBV6-5 and TRBJ1-3, with a tentative D call TRBD1 (6 bases). Deletions cut 11 bases from V and 4 bases from J, with 21 bases between. The germline V gene encodes CDR1 MNHEY and CDR2 SVGAGI. The CDR3 covers 15 residues. The CDR3 nucleotides are TGTGCCTGTCGGCAGGGGCGTTCTCTCGGAAACACCATATATTTT. Its translation is CACRQGRSLGNTIYF.

The genes are TRBV7-9 and TRBJ2-3; tentative D call: TRBD2 (5 bases). V lost 3 bases, J lost 3 bases, and 10 bases lay in between. Germline V CDR1 and CDR2: SEHNR, FQNEAQ (reference sequence). The CDR3 totals 14 residues. CDR3 in DNA: TGTGCCAGCAGCTTGAGGGAGTTTACAGATACGCAGTATTTT. Its protein is CASSLREFTDTQYF.

This chain connects TRBV9 to TRBJ2-5, with D hard to call. V was pared by 3 bases and J by 1 base, with 10 bases between. The CDR3 contains 14 residues. Per germline, CDR1 SGDLS and CDR2 YYNGEE. CDR3 in DNA: TGTGCCAGCAGCGGATCAGTATTCCAAGAGACCCAGTACTTC. Its protein product is CASSGSVFQETQYF.

This clone was observed a handful of times. The chain uses TRBV14 and TRBJ1-1, with D unresolved. CDR1 is SGHDN, CDR2 FVKESK, per germline. Trimming cost V 4 bases and J 7 bases, with 13 bases left between them. The CDR3 contains 13 residues. CDR3 coding DNA: TGTGCCAGCAGCCCCAGAGGTACCGGTGAAGCTTTCTTT. This sequence encodes CASSPRGTGEAFF.